Sequencing of this T cell receptor beta chain was carried out in a study of molecular identifiers for immune sequencing clone quantification. In the sort, naive CD8 T cells were defined as CD8+CD4-CCR7+CD45RA+. The CDR3 runs 16 residues. From germline, CDR1 is SGDLS and CDR2 YYNGEE. Trimming took off 0 bases at V and 2 bases at J, with 13 bases between the two ends. MiXCR was run by TCRdb on the PCR reads, yielding one entry per CDR3 protein. Of some 580,000 distinct CDR3 sequences in the sample, around 25% were seen once. This clonotype was picked up many times. Material for sequencing was naive CD8+ T cells from blood, with Jurkat cell RNA spiked in. Subset here: FACS-sorted CD8+CD4-CCR7+CD45RA+ naive T cells. V usage is TRBV9 and J usage is TRBJ2-3, with D tentatively TRBD1 or TRBD2 (6 bases each). This TCR came from a human donor in good health. Some libraries in this study had Jurkat cell RNA spiked in. CDR3 residues: CASSVEGGQSTDTQYF. In DNA form, the CDR3 reads TGTGCCAGCAGCGTAGAGGGGGGCCAATCCACAGATACGCAGTATTTT.